This TCR beta chain appears in the sequencing data of a study of blood T cell repertoires in COVID-19. In the case of this clone: An end of the junction differs from the germline gene, which may be a read error.

The CDR3 consists of 14 residues. Germline V gene data show CDR1 as SSHAT and CDR2 as FNYEAQ (reference sequence). Produced via immunoSEQ multiplex PCR; TCRdb's table is partial and in-frame only. Of under 150,000 clones listed, 80% to 90% were seen once; the top ten hold 2% to 2.5%. The rearrangement joins TRBV7-7 to TRBJ1-1; tentatively, D is TRBD1 (5 bases). The source of this sequence is a man aged 50 to 59 with active COVID-19. The sequenced material came from peripheral blood. DNA for the CDR3: TGTGCTAGCAGTCCTCATACGGGGGGGACTGAAGCTTTCTTT. Its protein is CASSPHTGGTEAFF. The whole variable domain, remainder taken from reference TRBV7-7 and TRBJ1-1, is GAGVSQSPRYKVTKRGQDVTLRCDPISSHATLYWYQQALGQGPEFLTYFNYEAQPDKSGLPSDRFSAERPEGSISTLTIQRTEQRDSAMYRCASSPHTGGTEAFFGQGTRLTVV.